Shown below are 16 T cell receptor beta chains from a single sample sequenced in a study of T-cell memory formation after mild COVID-19. From the 5' RACE reads, TCRdb called clonotypes with MiXCR, one entry per CDR3 protein. Of approximately 99,000 distinct CDR3 sequences listed, 15% to 20% are singletons. The sequenced material came from PBMCs or a T cell subset sorted from them (not recorded which). These receptors were collected from a young man who had mild COVID-19 (a few samples of this study predate the infection). Cell type and time point are not known.

The chain uses TRBV5-8 and TRBJ2-7, with D tentatively TRBD1 (6 bases). Germline assignment: CDR1 SGHTS and CDR2 YDEGEE. Trimming pared 2 bases from V and 6 bases from J, leaving 12 bases between. The CDR3 is made up of 13 amino acids. The CDR3 DNA follows: TGTGCCAGCAGCTTCTCAAGACAGGCCGAGCAGTACGTC. Protein sequence: CASSFSRQAEQYV.

This clonotype has a handful of counts. The chain couples TRBV12-3 or TRBV12-4 to TRBJ1-5; 10 bases line up with TRBD1. The ends lost 5 bases at V and 0 bases at J; junction bases unmatched: 7. This CDR3 comprises 17 residues. Here the CDR3 reads CASSLGQGMVSNQPQHF. CDR3 in DNA: TGTGCCAGCAGTCTGGGACAGGGGATGGTTAGCAATCAGCCCCAGCATTTT.

This clonotype came up a few times. This chain links TRBV5-6 with TRBJ1-1, with D maybe TRBD1 (5 bases). Trimming shortened V by 1 base and J by 1 base, and 11 bases separated the two germline ends. Germline CDR1 SGHDT, CDR2 YYEEEE. CDR3 length: 15 residues. CDR3 sequence reads: CASSLSGGWNTEAFF. CDR3 in DNA: TGTGCCAGCAGCTTGTCTGGGGGTTGGAACACTGAAGCTTTCTTT.

This clonotype has just a few counts. The chain couples TRBV18 to TRBJ2-5; tentative D call: TRBD1 (5 bases). This CDR3 is built from 16 residues. Looked up from germline, CDR1 is KGHSH and CDR2 is LQKENI. The germline V and J ends were trimmed by 0 bases and 6 bases, with 17 bases remaining between them. This chain's CDR3 is CASSPPALGQGKTQYF. The CDR3 DNA reads TGTGCCAGCTCACCACCCGCCTTGGGGCAGGGAAAGACCCAGTACTTC.

This clonotype has more than one count but fewer than ten. The genes are TRBV4-3 and TRBJ2-1; perhaps TRBD1 as D (6 bases). CDR3 length: 15 residues. Germline values: CDR1 LGHNA, CDR2 YSLEER. V was clipped by 1 base and J by 3 bases, with 10 bases between them. The CDR3 loop is CASSQGAGVYNEQFF. In nucleotides, the CDR3 is TGCGCCAGCAGCCAAGGGGCAGGGGTCTACAATGAGCAGTTCTTC.

This clonotype turned up a few times. The chain carries TRBV7-2 and TRBJ2-7; 8 positions agree with TRBD2. V lost 1 base to trimming and J lost 2 bases; unmatched junction nucleotides: 4. Germline V gene lookup returns CDR1 SGHTA and CDR2 FQGNSA. This CDR3 region has 15 residues. CDR3 DNA: TGTGCCAGCAGCTTAGAAGCGGGGGCCACCTACGAGCAGTACGTC. Translated: CASSLEAGATYEQYV.

J is TRBJ1-1 and V is TRBV10-3; D remains unclear. Germline loops: CDR1 ENHRY, CDR2 SYGVKD. The CDR3 covers 14 residues. V dropped 0 bases and J dropped 1 base, with 6 bases sitting between them. CDR3 sequence: CAISESRGNTEAFF. The CDR3 bases are TGTGCCATCAGTGAGTCACGGGGGAACACTGAAGCTTTCTTT.

This clonotype came up once. The CDR3 ends on some other residue instead of the conserved phenylalanine or tryptophan, so this is likely a read error. The genes are TRBV30 and TRBJ2-5; D gene uncertain. Trimming shortened V by 0 bases and J by 4 bases, and 3 bases separated the two germline ends. The CDR3 consists of 11 residues. Germline V CDR1 and CDR2: GTSNPN, SVGIG (reference sequence). CDR3: CAWSVRETQYV. CDR3 DNA: TGTGCCTGGAGTGTACGAGAGACCCAGTACGTC.

This clonotype was found a few times. The rearrangement joins TRBV7-2 to TRBJ2-3, with 8 nucleotides matching TRBD2. The germline V gene has CDR1 SGHTA and CDR2 FQGNSA. CDR3 length: 16 amino acids. Trimming cost V 5 bases and J 3 bases; bases outside gene matches: 10. The CDR3 DNA reads TGTGCCAGCAGCCCCCGAGTCCAGCGGGGGACAGATACGCAGTATTTT. Protein sequence: CASSPRVQRGTDTQYF. The full variable domain, in which reference TRBV7-2 and TRBJ2-3 provide the parts outside the CDR3, is GAGVSQSPSNKVTEKGKDVELRCDPISGHTALYWYRQSLGQGLEFLIYFQGNSAPDKSGLPSDRFSAERTGGSVSTLTIQRTQQEDSAVYLCASSPRVQRGTDTQYFGPGTRLTVL.

This clonotype was observed at least ten times. The V call is TRBV5-6, the J call TRBJ2-1, with D perhaps assigned TRBD1 or TRBD2 (5 bases each). The CDR3 totals 16 residues. V shed 0 bases and J shed 0 bases, with 10 bases lying between them. Germline V gene sequence: CDR1 SGHDT, CDR2 YYEEEE. Written as DNA, the CDR3 is TGTGCCAGCAGCTTGGGAGGGCAGGGCTCCTACAATGAGCAGTTCTTC. It is translated as CASSLGGQGSYNEQFF.

This clonotype has just a few counts. The chain carries TRBV7-2 and TRBJ1-3; D is unclear. Per germline, CDR1 SGHTA and CDR2 FQGNSA. V shed 1 base and J shed 4 bases, with 8 bases lying between them. The CDR3 covers 14 residues. The CDR3 sequence: CASSLVDRGNTIYF. CDR3 nucleotides: TGTGCCAGCAGCTTAGTGGATAGGGGAAACACCATATATTTT.

In DNA form, the CDR3 reads TGTGCCAGCAGTCACACCCGGACGCAAGACGACGGTGGCTACACCTTC. This codes for CASSHTRTQDDGGYTF. The genes are TRBV12-3 or TRBV12-4 and TRBJ1-2; D gene unclear. The V end was cut by 5 bases, the J end by 7 bases, with 23 bases between. The CDR3 has 16 amino acids.

The CDR3 loop is CAVSSGEHGYTF. The CDR3 nucleotides are TGTGCCGTTTCTAGCGGCGAACATGGCTACACCTTC. The J gene is TRBJ1-2, the V gene TRBV6-2 or TRBV6-3; no clear D gene. Germline-derived CDR1 and CDR2 are MNHEY and SVGEGT. The CDR3 spans 12 residues. V was shortened by 11 bases and J by 6 bases, with 16 bases between the two germline ends.

This clonotype came up a few times. The V call is TRBV20-1, the J call TRBJ1-1; a possible D gene is TRBD1 (6 bases). The germline V gene encodes CDR1 DFQATT and CDR2 SNEGSKA (reference sequence). V lost 5 bases and J 11 bases, leaving 12 bases between the germline ends. The CDR3 length is 10 residues. The CDR3 sequence: CSAQDRAAFF. The CDR3 DNA reads as TGCAGTGCTCAGGACAGAGCGGCTTTCTTT.

V gene TRBV20-1 combines with J gene TRBJ1-5; 9 bases map to TRBD1. V trimming: 5 bases; J trimming: 6 bases; junction bases outside the gene matches: 11. The length of the CDR3 is 15 residues. The germline V gene encodes CDR1 DFQATT and CDR2 SNEGSKA (reference sequence). The CDR3 DNA sequence: TGCAGTGCTCAACCCGGACAGGGGAGAAGTCAGCCCCAGCATTTT. Translated: CSAQPGQGRSQPQHF.

This clonotype was found a few times. This chain joins TRBV7-2 and TRBJ1-2; no reliable D call. The V gene lost 5 bases and the J gene lost 4 bases, with 11 bases spanning the gap. Germline CDR1 is SGHTA and CDR2 is FQGNSA. This CDR3 is 13 amino acids long. CDR3 bases: TGTGCCAGCAGCCGGGATGTGGGCTATGGCTACACCTTC. Its protein product is CASSRDVGYGYTF.